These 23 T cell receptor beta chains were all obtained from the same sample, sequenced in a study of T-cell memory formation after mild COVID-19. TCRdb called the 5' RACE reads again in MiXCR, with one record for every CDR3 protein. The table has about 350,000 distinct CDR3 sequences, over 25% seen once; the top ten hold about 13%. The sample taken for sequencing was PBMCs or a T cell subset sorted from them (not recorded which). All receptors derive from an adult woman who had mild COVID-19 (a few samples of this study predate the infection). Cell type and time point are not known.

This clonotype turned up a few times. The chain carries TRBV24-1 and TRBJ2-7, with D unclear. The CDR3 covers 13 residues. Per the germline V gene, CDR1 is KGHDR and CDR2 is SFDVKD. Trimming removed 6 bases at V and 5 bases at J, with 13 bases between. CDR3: CATSQPVGNEQYF. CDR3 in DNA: TGTGCCACCAGTCAGCCCGTGGGAAACGAGCAGTACTTC.

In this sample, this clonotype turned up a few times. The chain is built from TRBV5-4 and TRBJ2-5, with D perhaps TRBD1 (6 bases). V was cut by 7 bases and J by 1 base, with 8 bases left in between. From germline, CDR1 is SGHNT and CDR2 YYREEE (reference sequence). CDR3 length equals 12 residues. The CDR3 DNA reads TGTGCCAGCGGGACACCCCAAGAGACCCAGTACTTC. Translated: CASGTPQETQYF.

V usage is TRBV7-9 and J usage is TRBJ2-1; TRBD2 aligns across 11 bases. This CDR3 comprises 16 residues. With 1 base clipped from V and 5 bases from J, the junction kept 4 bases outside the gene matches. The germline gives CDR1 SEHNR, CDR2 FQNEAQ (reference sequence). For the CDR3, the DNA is TGTGCCAGCAGCTTAGTCGCGGGACTAGCGGACAATGAGCAGTTCTTC. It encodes CASSLVAGLADNEQFF.

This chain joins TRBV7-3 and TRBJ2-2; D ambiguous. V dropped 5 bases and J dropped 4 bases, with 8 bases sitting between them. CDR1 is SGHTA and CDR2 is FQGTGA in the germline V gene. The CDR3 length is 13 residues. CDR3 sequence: CASSPDLTGELFF. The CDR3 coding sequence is TGTGCCAGCAGCCCCGACCTCACCGGGGAGCTGTTTTTT. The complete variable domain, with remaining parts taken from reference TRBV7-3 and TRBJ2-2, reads GAGVSQTPSNKVTEKGKYVELRCDPISGHTALYWYRQSLGQGPEFLIYFQGTGAADDSGLPNDRFFAVRPEGSVSTLKIQRTERGDSAVYLCASSPDLTGELFFGEGSRLTVL.

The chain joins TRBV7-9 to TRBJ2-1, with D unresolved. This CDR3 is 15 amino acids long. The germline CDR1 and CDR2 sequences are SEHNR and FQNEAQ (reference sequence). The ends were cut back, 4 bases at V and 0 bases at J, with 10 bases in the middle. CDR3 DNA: TGTGCCAGCAGCTCAACCCTCTACTCCTACAATGAGCAGTTCTTC. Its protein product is CASSSTLYSYNEQFF.

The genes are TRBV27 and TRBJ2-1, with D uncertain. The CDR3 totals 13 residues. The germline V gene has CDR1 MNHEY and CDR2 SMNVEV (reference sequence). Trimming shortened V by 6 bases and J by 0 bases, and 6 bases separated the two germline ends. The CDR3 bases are TGTGCCAGCAGCAGGTTCTCCTACAATGAGCAGTTCTTC. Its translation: CASSRFSYNEQFF.

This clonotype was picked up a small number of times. CDR3 residues: CASSITTGSDTQYF. Here the CDR3 DNA reads TGCGCCAGCAGCATAACTACAGGTTCGGATACGCAGTATTTT. The V gene is TRBV5-1, the J gene TRBJ2-3, with D tentatively TRBD1 (5 bases). The V gene's germline CDR1 is SGHRS and CDR2 YFSETQ. This CDR3 is 14 amino acids long. V was pared by 4 bases and J by 6 bases, with 15 bases between.

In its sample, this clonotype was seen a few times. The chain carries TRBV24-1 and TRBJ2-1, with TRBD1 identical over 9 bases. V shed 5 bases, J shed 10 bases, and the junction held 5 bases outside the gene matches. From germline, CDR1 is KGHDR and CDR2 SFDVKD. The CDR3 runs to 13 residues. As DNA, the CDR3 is TGTGCCACCAGTGGACAGGGGGTATGGGAGCAGTTCTTC. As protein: CATSGQGVWEQFF.

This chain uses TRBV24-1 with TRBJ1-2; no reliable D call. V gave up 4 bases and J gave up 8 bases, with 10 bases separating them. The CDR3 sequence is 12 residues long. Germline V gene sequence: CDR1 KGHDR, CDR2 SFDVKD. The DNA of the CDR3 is TGTGCCACCAGTGACCCGAGGTCAGGCTACACCTTC. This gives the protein CATSDPRSGYTF.

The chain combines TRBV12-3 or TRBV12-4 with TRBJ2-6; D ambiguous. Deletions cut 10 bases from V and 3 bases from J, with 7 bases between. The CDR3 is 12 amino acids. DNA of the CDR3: TGTGCCACCTCAGATGGGGCCAACGTCCTGACTTTC. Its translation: CATSDGANVLTF.

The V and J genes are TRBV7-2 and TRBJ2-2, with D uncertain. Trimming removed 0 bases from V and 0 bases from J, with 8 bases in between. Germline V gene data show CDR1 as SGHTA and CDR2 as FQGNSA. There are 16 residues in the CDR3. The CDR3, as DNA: TGTGCCAGCAGCTTAGCAGGTCTTGCGAACACCGGGGAGCTGTTTTTT. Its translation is CASSLAGLANTGELFF.

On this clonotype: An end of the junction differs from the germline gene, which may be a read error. The CDR3 DNA is TGTGCCAGCAGCCGCGGGACAGGGGGCTACGAGCAGTACTTC. It is translated as CASSRGTGGYEQYF. This chain connects TRBV5-1 to TRBJ2-7; 11 bases match TRBD1. This CDR3 has 14 residues. Germline lookup yields CDR1 SGHRS and CDR2 YFSETQ.

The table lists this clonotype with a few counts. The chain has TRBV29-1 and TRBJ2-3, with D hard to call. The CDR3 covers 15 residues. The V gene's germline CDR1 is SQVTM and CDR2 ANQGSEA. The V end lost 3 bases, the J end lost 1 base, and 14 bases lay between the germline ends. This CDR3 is CSVDLRVSGTDTQYF. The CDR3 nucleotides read TGCAGCGTTGATTTAAGGGTCTCAGGCACAGATACGCAGTATTTT.

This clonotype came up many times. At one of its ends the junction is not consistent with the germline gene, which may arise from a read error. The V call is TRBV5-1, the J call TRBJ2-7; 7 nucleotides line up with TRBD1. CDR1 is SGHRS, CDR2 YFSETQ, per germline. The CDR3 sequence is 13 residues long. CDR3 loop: CASSFGTAYEQYF. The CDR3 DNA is TGTGCCAGCAGCTTCGGGACAGCCTACGAGCAGTACTTC.

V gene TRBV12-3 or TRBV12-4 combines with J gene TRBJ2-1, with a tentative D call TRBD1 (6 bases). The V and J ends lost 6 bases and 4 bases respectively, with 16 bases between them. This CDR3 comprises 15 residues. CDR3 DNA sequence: TGTGCCAGCAGGAAGGGGGTCGATCAATACAATGAGCAGTTCTTC. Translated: CASRKGVDQYNEQFF.

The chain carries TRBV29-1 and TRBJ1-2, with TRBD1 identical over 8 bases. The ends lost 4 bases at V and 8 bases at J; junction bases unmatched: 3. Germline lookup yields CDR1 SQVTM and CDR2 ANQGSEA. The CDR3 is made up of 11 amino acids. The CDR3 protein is CSVAGGQGYTF. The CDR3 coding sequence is TGCAGCGTTGCAGGGGGCCAGGGCTACACCTTC.

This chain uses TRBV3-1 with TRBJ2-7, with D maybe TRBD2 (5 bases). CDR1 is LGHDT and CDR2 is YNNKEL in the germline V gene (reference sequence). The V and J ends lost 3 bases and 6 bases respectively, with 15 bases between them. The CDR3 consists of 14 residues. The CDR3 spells CASSHALAVGEQYF. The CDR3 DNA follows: TGTGCCAGCAGCCATGCCCTAGCAGTTGGCGAGCAGTACTTC.

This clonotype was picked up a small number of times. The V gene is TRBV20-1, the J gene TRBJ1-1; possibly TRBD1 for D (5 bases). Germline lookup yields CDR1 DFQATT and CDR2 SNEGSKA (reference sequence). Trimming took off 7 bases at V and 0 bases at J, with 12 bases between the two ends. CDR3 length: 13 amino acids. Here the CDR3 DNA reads TGCAGTGGCACGGGACGGATGAACACTGAAGCTTTCTTT. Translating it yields CSGTGRMNTEAFF.

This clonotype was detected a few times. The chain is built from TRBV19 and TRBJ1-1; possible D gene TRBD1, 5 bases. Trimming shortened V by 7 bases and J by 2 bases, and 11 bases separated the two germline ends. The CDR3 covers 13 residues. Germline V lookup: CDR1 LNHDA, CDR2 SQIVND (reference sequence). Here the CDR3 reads CASIAGYNTEAFF. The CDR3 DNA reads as TGTGCCAGTATTGCAGGGTACAACACTGAAGCTTTCTTT.

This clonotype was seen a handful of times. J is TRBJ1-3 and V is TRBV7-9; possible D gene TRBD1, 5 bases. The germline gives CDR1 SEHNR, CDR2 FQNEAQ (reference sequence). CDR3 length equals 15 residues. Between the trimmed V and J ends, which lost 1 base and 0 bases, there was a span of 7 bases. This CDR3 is CASSLVTGSGNTIYF. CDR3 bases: TGTGCCAGCAGCTTAGTAACAGGCTCTGGAAACACCATATATTTT.

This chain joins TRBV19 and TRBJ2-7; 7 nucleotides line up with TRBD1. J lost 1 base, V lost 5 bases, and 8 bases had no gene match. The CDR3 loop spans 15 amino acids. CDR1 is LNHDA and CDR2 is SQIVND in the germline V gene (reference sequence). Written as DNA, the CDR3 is TGTGCCAGTAGTGTACAGGGGTTGGATTCCTACGAGCAGTACTTC. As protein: CASSVQGLDSYEQYF.

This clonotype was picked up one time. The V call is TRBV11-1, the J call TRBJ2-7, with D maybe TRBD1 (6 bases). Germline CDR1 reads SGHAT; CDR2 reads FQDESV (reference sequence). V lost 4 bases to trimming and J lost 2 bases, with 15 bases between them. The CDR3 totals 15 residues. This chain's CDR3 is CASSSNREGTYEQYF. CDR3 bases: TGTGCCAGCAGCTCCAACAGGGAAGGGACCTACGAGCAGTACTTC.

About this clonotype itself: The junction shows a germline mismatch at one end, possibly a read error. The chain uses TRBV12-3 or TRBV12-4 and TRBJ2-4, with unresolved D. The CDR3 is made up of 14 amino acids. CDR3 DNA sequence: TGTGACAGCAGTACCTCGGGTCGACAAAACATTCAGTACTTC. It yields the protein CDSSTSGRQNIQYF.